Following are 5 T cell receptor beta chains from one sample sequenced in a study of blood T cell repertoires in COVID-19. Data came from immunoSEQ multiplex PCR; TCRdb stores just in-frame clones and leaves some out. The sample holds about 230,000 clones, around four fifths seen once. The specimen was peripheral blood. These receptors came from a woman aged 70-85 years with active or convalescent COVID-19.

The rearrangement uses TRBV7-2 and TRBJ2-7; tentative D call: TRBD2 (6 bases). This CDR3 has 14 amino acids. CDR1 SGHTA and CDR2 FQGNSA come from the germline V gene. V was pared by 3 bases and J by 7 bases, with 16 bases between. The chain's CDR3 is CASSFEAAGREQYF. CDR3 DNA: TGTGCCAGCAGCTTCGAGGCGGCGGGGAGAGAGCAGTACTTC.

DNA for the CDR3: TGCGCCAGCAGCCGGGAGGAGGGGACTGAAGCTTTCTTT. This gives the protein CASSREEGTEAFF. V and J are TRBV5-1 and TRBJ1-1, with D possibly being TRBD1 (5 bases). CDR3 size: 13 residues. Trimming pared 4 bases from V and 5 bases from J, leaving 12 bases between. Per the germline V gene, CDR1 is SGHRS and CDR2 is YFSETQ.

The CDR3 loop is CSVCRDSCYEQYF. The CDR3 DNA follows: TGCAGCGTCTGCCGGGACAGCTGTTACGAGCAGTACTTC. The chain uses TRBV29-1 and TRBJ2-7; 7 bases fit TRBD1. Germline V lookup: CDR1 SQVTM, CDR2 ANQGSEA. Germline trimming cut 6 bases from V and 4 bases from J; bases unmatched to any gene: 9. The CDR3 spans 13 residues.

The chain couples TRBV5-4 to TRBJ2-2, with 8 positions matching TRBD1. CDR1 is SGHNT, CDR2 YYREEE, per germline (reference sequence). There are 14 residues in the CDR3. The V segment lost 5 bases and the J segment 5 bases; nucleotides outside the gene matches: 5. The CDR3 sequence: CASRGQGGTGELFF. For the CDR3, the DNA is TGTGCCAGCAGAGGACAGGGAGGTACCGGGGAGCTGTTTTTT.

Here the CDR3 reads CASSWGTGDQPQHF. In DNA form, the CDR3 reads TGCGCCAGCAGCTGGGGAACAGGGGATCAGCCCCAGCATTTT. The chain is built from TRBV5-1 and TRBJ1-5, with TRBD1 matching over 7 bases. The CDR3 is 14 residues long. Germline loops: CDR1 SGHRS, CDR2 YFSETQ. V lost 3 bases to trimming and J lost 5 bases; unmatched junction nucleotides: 5. Combining the CDR3 with reference TRBV5-1 and TRBJ1-5 gives the whole variable domain KAGVTQTPRYLIKTRGQQVTLSCSPISGHRSVSWYQQTPGQGLQFLFEYFSETQRNKGNFPGRFSGRQFSNSRSEMNVSTLELGDSALYLCASSWGTGDQPQHFGDGTRLSIL.